The source of this T cell receptor beta chain is a study of cytomegalovirus exposure and HLA in healthy donors. Whole-study context: Most genotyped donors, 81% of some 400, had Caucasian-associated genetic ancestry. Study outcomes and limitations: For most TCR beta V segments, an earlier analysis put the productive rate at about 90% or about 30% of the time. There were 164 TCR beta chains listed as cytomegalovirus-associated.

Germline V gives CDR1 GTSNPN, CDR2 SVGIG (reference sequence). Trimming took 7 bases from V and 2 from J; bases not matched to a gene: 4. The CDR3 consists of 12 residues. In the PCR, 60 Vbeta and 13 Jbeta primers were used. Clones were read by immunoSEQ multiplex PCR, and TCRdb kept only the in-frame ones, dropping some. The sample totals tens of thousands of clones. With regard to this clone: Its target is not known.

These donors counted as nominally healthy when sampled, but unrecorded immune exposures were likely. The chain has TRBV30 and TRBJ1-2; 7 nucleotides match TRBD1. This receptor was taken from a female donor in good health and CMV-seronegative. Sequenced sample: PBMCs. The DNA for the CDR3 is TGTGCCTCCCGGGACAGAAACTATGGCTACACCTTC. Translating gives CASRDRNYGYTF.